This is a list of T cell receptor beta chains from one sample in a study of shared clonotypes between healthy human individuals. Only in-frame clones appear in the TCRdb table, and some are missing; sequencing was by immunoSEQ multiplex PCR. In the table there are fewer than 600,000 clones, roughly 78% of which are singletons. The sequenced sample was PBMCs. The receptors were gathered from a woman between 40 and 55 years old in good health. Some clones in this sample may be carry-over from other donors' samples. CDR3s include the opening cysteine and the closing phenylalanine or tryptophan. A D gene is named only where the DNA matches it firmly. Clone sizes are given selectively: once, few, many, or a class where the clone is expanded.

j_gene	d_gene	abundance	v_gene	CDR3nt	CDR3aa
TRBJ1-4	-	-	TRBV6-6	TGTGCCAGCGGACCGCTGGCAACTAATGAAAAACTGTTTTTT	CASGPLATNEKLFF
TRBJ2-1	TRBD2	-	TRBV19	TGTGCCAGTAGTAGACAAGGGGCGAGCGGGAGTGTGAATGAGCAGTTCTTC	CASSRQGASGSVNEQFF
TRBJ2-5	-	-	TRBV19	TGTGCCAGTAGTGCCACTAGTTATGAGACCCAGTACTTC	CASSATSYETQYF
TRBJ2-1	-	-	TRBV19	TGTGCCAGTACCCTTGATAATGAGCAGTTCTTC	CASTLDNEQFF
TRBJ2-7	TRBD2	-	TRBV7-2	TGTGCCAGCAGCTTGGCTAGCGGGACCCACGAGCAGTACTTC	CASSLASGTHEQYF
TRBJ2-2	TRBD1	-	TRBV2	TGTGCCAGCAGTCGGGACAGGGGTTCCGGGGAGCTGTTTTTT	CASSRDRGSGELFF
TRBJ2-7	-	few	TRBV7-9	TGTGCCAGCAGCCTCCTTGGGACTGGCTCCTACGAGCAGTACTTC	CASSLLGTGSYEQYF
TRBJ2-7	TRBD2	-	TRBV6-6	TGTGCCAGCGCCGGGGGACTAGCGGGATTCGAGCAGTACTTC	CASAGGLAGFEQYF
TRBJ2-1	TRBD2	-	TRBV19	TGTGCCAGTAGTGGACCCGGGACTAGCGGATACAATGAGCAGTTCTTC	CASSGPGTSGYNEQFF
TRBJ1-4	-	few	TRBV25-1	TGTGCCAGCAGTGACCCCGGGGGAGGGAACGAAAAACTGTTTTTT	CASSDPGGGNEKLFF
TRBJ2-3	TRBD1	-	TRBV5-8	TGTGCCAGCAGCTTGTTGGGACAGGGGGCAGATACGCAGTATTTT	CASSLLGQGADTQYF
TRBJ1-3	TRBD1	-	TRBV29-1	TGCAGCGTTGACCTCGGACAGGGGTTTGGAAACACCATATATTTT	CSVDLGQGFGNTIYF
TRBJ2-2	-	-	TRBV5-6	TGTGCCAGCAGCTTGATAGCAGGGGAGGGCACCGGGGAGCTGTTTTTT	CASSLIAGEGTGELFF
TRBJ2-2	-	-	TRBV27	TGTGCCAGCAGTTTATTCGGGTCAACCGGGGAGCTGTTTTTT	CASSLFGSTGELFF
TRBJ2-1	TRBD2	once	TRBV2	TGTGCCAGCAACTCCGGACTAGCGGCCGTGGATGAGCAGTTCTTC	CASNSGLAAVDEQFF
TRBJ2-2	-	-	TRBV7-9	TGTGCCAGCCGTAAGAAGACAGAGATGAGGAGCGGGGAGCTGTTTTTT	CASRKKTEMRSGELFF
TRBJ2-7	-	-	TRBV5-1	TGCGCCAGCAGCTTGTTTGCCTCGACGACTAGAAACTGGCAGTACTTC	CASSLFASTTRNWQYF
TRBJ2-5	-	-	TRBV18	TGTGCCAGCTCACCTGCGCGGGGCCAAGAGACCCAGTACTTC	CASSPARGQETQYF
TRBJ2-2	-	-	TRBV5-1	TGCGCCAGCAGCTTGGTGGGCGCCCCCACCGGGGAGCTGTTTTTT	CASSLVGAPTGELFF
TRBJ2-7	TRBD1	-	TRBV4-1	TGCGCCAGCAGCCAGACAGGGAAACCCTACGAGCAGTACTTC	CASSQTGKPYEQYF
TRBJ2-3	-	many	TRBV5-4	TGTGCCAGCAGCTTCGGCACAGATACGCAGTATTTT	CASSFGTDTQYF
TRBJ2-1	-	-	TRBV18	-	CASSMPDFREQFF
TRBJ1-1	-	-	TRBV5-1	TGCGCCAGCAGCTGGAGAATGAACACTGAAGCTTTCTTT	CASSWRMNTEAFF
TRBJ2-1	-	-	TRBV19	TGTGCCAGTAGTATCAGCCCGCGCAGTGAGCAGTTCTTC	CASSISPRSEQFF
TRBJ2-5	-	-	TRBV5-1	TGCGCCAGCAGCTTGAACAGGATGGAGACCCAGTACTTC	CASSLNRMETQYF
TRBJ2-7	-	-	TRBV20-1	TGCAGTGCTAGCGACCCGGGACGGCAGTACTTC	CSASDPGRQYF
TRBJ1-4	-	-	TRBV7-2	TGTGCCAGCAGCGGGGGGGATCCCGGCCTAGGTGAAAAACTGTTTTTT	CASSGGDPGLGEKLFF
TRBJ2-7	TRBD2	-	TRBV5-1	TGCGCCAGCAGCTGGAGCGGGGCTACCTCCTACGAGCAGTACTTC	CASSWSGATSYEQYF
TRBJ1-2	TRBD1	few	TRBV18	TGTGCCAGCTCACCACCGGGACAGGGGAATAACTATGGCTACACCTTC	CASSPPGQGNNYGYTF
TRBJ1-5	-	-	TRBV6-6	TGTGCCAGCAGTTACGTCCAGATTAGCAATCAGCCCCAGCATTTT	CASSYVQISNQPQHF
TRBJ2-1	-	-	TRBV5-8	TGTGCCAGCAGCCCGGGACCCACGGGAAATGAGCAGTTCTTC	CASSPGPTGNEQFF
TRBJ2-7	TRBD1	-	TRBV7-8	TGTGCCAGCAGCTTAGCGCCTGGGACAGGTACCGAGCAGTACTTC	CASSLAPGTGTEQYF
TRBJ2-3	TRBD2	-	TRBV2	TGTGCCAGCAGTAGACTAGCATATACGCAGTATTTT	CASSRLAYTQYF